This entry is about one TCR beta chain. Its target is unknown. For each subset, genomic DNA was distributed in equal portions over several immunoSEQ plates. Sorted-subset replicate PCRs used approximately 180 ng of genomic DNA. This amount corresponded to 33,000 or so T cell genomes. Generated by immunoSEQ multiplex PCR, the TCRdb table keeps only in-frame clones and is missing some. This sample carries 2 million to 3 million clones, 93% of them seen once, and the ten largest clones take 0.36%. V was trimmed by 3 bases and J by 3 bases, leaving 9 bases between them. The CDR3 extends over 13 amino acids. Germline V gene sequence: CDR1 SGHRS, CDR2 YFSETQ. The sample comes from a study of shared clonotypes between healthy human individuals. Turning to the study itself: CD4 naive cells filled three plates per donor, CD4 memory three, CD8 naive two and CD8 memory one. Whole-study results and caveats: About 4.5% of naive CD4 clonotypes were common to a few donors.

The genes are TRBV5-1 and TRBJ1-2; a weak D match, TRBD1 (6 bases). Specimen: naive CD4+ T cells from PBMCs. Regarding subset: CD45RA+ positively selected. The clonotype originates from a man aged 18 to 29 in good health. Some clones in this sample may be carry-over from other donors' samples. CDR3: CASSSRQDYGYTF. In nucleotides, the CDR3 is TGCGCCAGCAGCTCTCGACAGGACTATGGCTACACCTTC.